This T cell receptor beta chain derives from a study of OX40 agonist ivuxolimab in advanced cancers. About the study: Averaging approximately 60 years in age, with a range of 23 to 79, the cohort was approximately 87% male.

Data came from immunoSEQ multiplex PCR; TCRdb stores just in-frame clones and leaves some out. The data hold 100,000 or so clones, with about nine tenths observed a single time. Study results and caveats: Compared with others, partial responders at 0.1-3.0 mg/kg displayed clonal expansion among the lowest.

V dropped 6 bases and J dropped 5; count of bases not matched to a gene: 10. The germline V gene has CDR1 LNHDA and CDR2 SQIVND (reference sequence). This CDR3 region has 15 residues. On this clone: What it binds is unknown.

This sequence was found in an adult with an advanced solid tumor such as melanoma, head and neck, liver or kidney cancer. The sequenced sample was CD4+ or CD8+ T cells sorted from blood, obtained in a trial of the OX40 agonist ivuxolimab. The chain is built from TRBV19 and TRBJ2-1; 7 bases are a match to TRBD1. The DNA for the CDR3 is TGTGCCAGTAGGCTGACCGGGACAGTCAACAATGAGCAGTTCTTC. Its protein is CASRLTGTVNNEQFF.